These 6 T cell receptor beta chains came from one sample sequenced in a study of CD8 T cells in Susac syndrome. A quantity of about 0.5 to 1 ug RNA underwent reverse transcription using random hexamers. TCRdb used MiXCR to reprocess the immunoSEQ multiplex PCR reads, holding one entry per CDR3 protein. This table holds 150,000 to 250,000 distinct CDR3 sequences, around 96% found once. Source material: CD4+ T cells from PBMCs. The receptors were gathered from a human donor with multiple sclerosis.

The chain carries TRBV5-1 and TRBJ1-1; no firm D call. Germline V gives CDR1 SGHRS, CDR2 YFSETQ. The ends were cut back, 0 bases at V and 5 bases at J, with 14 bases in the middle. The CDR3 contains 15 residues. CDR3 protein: CASSLAVISLTEAFF. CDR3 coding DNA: TGCGCCAGCAGCTTGGCAGTGATTTCGTTGACTGAAGCTTTCTTT.

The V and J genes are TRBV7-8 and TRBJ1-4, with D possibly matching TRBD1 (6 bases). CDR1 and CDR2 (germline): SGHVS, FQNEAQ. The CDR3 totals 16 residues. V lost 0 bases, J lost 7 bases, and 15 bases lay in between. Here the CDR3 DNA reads TGTGCCAGCAGCTTAGCGCAAGCCAGGGGCCTTGAAAAACTGTTTTTT. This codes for CASSLAQARGLEKLFF.

For the CDR3, the DNA is TGCAGTGCTAAACCCCCCTCCTACAATGAGCAGTTCTTC. Its protein product is CSAKPPSYNEQFF. The rearrangement joins TRBV20-1 to TRBJ2-1; D not certain. Germline-derived CDR1 and CDR2 are DFQATT and SNEGSKA (reference sequence). The CDR3 is made up of 13 amino acids. Trimming took off 4 bases at V and 0 bases at J, with 7 bases between the two ends.

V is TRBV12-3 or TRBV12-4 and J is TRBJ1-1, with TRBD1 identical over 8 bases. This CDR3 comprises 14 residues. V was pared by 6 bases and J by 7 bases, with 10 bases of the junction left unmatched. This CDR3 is CASSFFGTGFEAFF. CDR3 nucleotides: TGTGCCAGCAGCTTTTTCGGGACAGGCTTTGAAGCTTTCTTT.

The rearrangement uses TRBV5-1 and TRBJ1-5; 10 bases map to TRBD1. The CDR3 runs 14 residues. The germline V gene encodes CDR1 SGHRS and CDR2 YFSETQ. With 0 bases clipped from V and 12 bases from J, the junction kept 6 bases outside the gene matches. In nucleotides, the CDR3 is TGCGCCAGCAGCTTGGCTGGACAGGGGGATCTCCAGCATTTT. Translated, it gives CASSLAGQGDLQHF. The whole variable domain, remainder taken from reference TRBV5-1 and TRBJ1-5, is KAGVTQTPRYLIKTRGQQVTLSCSPISGHRSVSWYQQTPGQGLQFLFEYFSETQRNKGNFPGRFSGRQFSNSRSEMNVSTLELGDSALYLCASSLAGQGDLQHFGDGTRLSIL.

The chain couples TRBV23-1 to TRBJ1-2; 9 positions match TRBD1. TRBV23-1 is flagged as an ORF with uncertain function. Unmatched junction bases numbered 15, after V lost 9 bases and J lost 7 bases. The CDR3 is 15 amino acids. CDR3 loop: CARDGQGSAGGGYTF. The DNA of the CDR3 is TGCGCCAGAGACGGACAGGGGTCCGCCGGTGGTGGCTACACCTTC.